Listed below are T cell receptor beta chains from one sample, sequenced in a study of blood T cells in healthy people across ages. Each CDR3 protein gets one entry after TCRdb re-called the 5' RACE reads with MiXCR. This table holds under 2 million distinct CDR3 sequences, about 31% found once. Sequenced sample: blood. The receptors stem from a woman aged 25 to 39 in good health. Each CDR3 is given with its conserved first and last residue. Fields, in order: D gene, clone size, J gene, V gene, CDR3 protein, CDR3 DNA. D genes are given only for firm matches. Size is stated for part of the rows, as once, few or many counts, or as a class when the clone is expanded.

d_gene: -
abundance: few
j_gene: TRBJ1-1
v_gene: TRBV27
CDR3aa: CASSSSREAFF
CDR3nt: TGTGCCAGCAGTTCCTCCCGTGAAGCTTTCTTT

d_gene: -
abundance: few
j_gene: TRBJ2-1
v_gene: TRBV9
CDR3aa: CASGDVLGNEQFF
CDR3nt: TGTGCCAGCGGTGACGTCTTGGGCAATGAGCAGTTCTTC

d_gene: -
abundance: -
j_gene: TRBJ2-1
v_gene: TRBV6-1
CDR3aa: CASRNPTRRAEQFF
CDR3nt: TGTGCCAGCAGGAACCCGACTAGGAGGGCTGAGCAGTTCTTC

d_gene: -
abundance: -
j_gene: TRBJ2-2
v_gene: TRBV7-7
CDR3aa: CVTYEGVSSGELFF
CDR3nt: TGTGTCACGTATGAAGGGGTCTCGAGCGGGGAGCTGTTTTTT

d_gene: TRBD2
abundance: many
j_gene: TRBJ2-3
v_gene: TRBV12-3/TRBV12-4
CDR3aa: CASSPGLAETDTQYF
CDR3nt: TGTGCCAGCAGCCCAGGACTAGCTGAGACAGATACGCAGTATTTT

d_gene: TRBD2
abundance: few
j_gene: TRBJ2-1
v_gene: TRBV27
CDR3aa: CASSLSGGRVDEQFF
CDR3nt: TGTGCCAGCAGTTTAAGCGGGGGCAGGGTTGATGAGCAGTTCTTC

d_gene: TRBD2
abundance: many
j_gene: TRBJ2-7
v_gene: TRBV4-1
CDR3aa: CASSKGTSGYEQYF
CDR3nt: TGCGCCAGCAGCAAGGGGACTAGCGGCTACGAGCAGTACTTC

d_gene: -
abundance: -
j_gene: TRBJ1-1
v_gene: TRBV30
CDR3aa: CAWSWEWVTEAFF
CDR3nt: TGTGCCTGGAGTTGGGAATGGGTCACTGAAGCTTTCTTT

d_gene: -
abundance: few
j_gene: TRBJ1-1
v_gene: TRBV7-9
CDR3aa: CASSFGEGEAFF
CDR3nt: TGTGCCAGCAGCTTTGGGGAAGGAGAAGCTTTCTTT

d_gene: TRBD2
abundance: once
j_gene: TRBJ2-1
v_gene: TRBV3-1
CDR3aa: CASSRLAGGGPYNEQFF
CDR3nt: TGTGCCAGCAGTCGACTAGCGGGGGGGGGCCCCTACAATGAGCAGTTCTTC

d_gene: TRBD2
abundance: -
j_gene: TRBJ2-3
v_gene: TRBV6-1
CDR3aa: CASTVLAGDSGDTQYF
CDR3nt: TGTGCCAGCACCGTACTAGCGGGGGATTCTGGAGATACGCAGTATTTT

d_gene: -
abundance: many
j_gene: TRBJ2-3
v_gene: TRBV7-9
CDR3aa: CASSPSSDTQYF
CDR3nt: TGTGCCAGCAGCCCCTCTTCCGATACGCAGTATTTT

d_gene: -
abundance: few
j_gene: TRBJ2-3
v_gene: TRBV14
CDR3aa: CASSQELRTGGTDTQYF
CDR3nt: TGTGCCAGCAGCCAAGAGTTGAGGACGGGGGGCACAGATACGCAGTATTTT

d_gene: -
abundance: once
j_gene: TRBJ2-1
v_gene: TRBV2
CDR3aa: CAGSDSGQTYNEQFF
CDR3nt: TGTGCCGGCAGTGATAGCGGCCAGACCTACAATGAGCAGTTCTTC

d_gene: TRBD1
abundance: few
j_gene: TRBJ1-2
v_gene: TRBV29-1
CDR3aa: CSVLAGGGYTF
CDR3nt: TGCAGCGTTCTAGCAGGGGGTGGCTACACCTTC

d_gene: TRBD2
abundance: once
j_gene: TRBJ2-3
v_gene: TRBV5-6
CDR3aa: CASSLVGLDGDTQYF
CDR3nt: TGTGCCAGCAGCTTGGTCGGACTAGATGGAGATACGCAGTATTTT

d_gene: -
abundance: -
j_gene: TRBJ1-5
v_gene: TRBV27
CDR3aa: CASSTGFCEPQHF
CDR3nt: TGTGCCAGCAGCACAGGGTTTTGTGAGCCCCAGCATTTT

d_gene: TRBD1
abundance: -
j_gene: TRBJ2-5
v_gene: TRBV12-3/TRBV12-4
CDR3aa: CASRRSTGVGETQYF
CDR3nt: TGTGCCAGCAGGCGGTCCACAGGGGTCGGCGAGACCCAGTACTTC

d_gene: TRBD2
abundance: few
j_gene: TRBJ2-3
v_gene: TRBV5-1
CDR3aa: CASSLVAVAGVPDTQYF
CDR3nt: TGCGCCAGCAGCTTGGTCGCGGTAGCGGGAGTCCCAGATACGCAGTATTTT

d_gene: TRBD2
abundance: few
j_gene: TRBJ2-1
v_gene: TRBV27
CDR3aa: CASNSGTSGVDEQFF
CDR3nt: TGTGCCAGCAACTCCGGAACTAGCGGTGTGGATGAGCAGTTCTTC

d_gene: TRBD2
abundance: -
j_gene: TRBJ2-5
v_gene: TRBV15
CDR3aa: CATSSDARLAGGHETQYF
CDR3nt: TGTGCCACCAGCAGCGACGCCCGACTAGCGGGAGGGCACGAGACCCAGTACTTC

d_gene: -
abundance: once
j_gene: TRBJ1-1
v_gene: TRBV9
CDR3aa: CASNVGAGPALGTEAFF
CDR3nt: TGTGCCAGCAACGTAGGTGCAGGTCCTGCGCTCGGAACTGAAGCTTTCTTT

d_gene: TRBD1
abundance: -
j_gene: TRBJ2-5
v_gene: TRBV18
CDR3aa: CASSPGTDYQETQYF
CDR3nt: TGTGCCAGCTCCCCCGGGACAGACTACCAAGAGACCCAGTACTTC

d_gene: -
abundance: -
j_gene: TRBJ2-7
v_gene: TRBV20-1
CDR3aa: CSASLQAIYEQYF
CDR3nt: TGCAGTGCTAGCTTACAGGCCATCTACGAGCAGTACTTC

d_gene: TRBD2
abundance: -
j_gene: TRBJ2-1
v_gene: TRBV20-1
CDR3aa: CSARTGTSPNNEQFF
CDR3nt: TGCAGTGCTAGAACCGGGACTAGCCCCAACAATGAGCAGTTCTTC

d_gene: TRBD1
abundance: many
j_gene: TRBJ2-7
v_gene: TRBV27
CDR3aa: CASSFGGTGKSEQYF
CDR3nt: TGTGCCAGCAGTTTTGGCGGGACAGGGAAATCCGAGCAGTACTTC

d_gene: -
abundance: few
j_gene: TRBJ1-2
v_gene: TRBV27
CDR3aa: CASSTIRGNYGYTF
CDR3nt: TGTGCCAGCAGCACGATAAGGGGGAACTATGGCTACACCTTC

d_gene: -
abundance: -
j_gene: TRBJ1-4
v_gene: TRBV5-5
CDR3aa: CASSMGPALGEKLFF
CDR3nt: TGTGCCAGCAGTATGGGGCCAGCCCTCGGGGAAAAACTGTTTTTT

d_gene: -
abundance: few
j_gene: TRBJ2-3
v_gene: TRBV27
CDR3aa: CASSPLGAGSTQYF
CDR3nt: TGTGCCAGCAGTCCCCTCGGGGCAGGGAGTACGCAGTATTTT

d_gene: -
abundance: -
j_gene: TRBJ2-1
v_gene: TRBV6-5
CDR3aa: CASSYRTDSYNEQFF
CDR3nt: TGTGCCAGCAGTTACAGGACAGATTCTTACAATGAGCAGTTCTTC

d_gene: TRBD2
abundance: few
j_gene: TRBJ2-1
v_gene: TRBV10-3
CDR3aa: CAISVESGMAPNEQFF
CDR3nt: TGTGCCATCAGTGTTGAGAGCGGGATGGCCCCCAATGAGCAGTTCTTC

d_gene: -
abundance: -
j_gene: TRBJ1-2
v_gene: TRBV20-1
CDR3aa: CSARVIQPGYTF
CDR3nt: TGCAGTGCTAGAGTAATACAGCCTGGCTACACCTTC

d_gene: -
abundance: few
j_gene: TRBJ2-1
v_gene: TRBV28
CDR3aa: CASKGGKGSEQFF
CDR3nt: TGTGCCAGCAAGGGGGGAAAGGGTAGTGAGCAGTTCTTC